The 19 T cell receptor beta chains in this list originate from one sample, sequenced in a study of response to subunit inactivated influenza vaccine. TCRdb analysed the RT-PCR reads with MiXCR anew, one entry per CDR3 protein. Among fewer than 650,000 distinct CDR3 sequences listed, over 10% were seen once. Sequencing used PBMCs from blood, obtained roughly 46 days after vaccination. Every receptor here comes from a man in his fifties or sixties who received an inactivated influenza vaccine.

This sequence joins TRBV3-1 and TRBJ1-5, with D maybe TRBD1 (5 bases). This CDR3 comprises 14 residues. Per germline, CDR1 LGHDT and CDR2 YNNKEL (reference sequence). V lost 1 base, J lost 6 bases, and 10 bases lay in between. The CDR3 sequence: CASSQAGTSQPQHF. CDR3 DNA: TGTGCCAGCAGCCAAGCCGGGACCTCTCAGCCCCAGCATTTT.

Written as DNA, the CDR3 is TGTGCCAGCAGCTTAAGGCAACAGGGTAGTTATCAGCCCCAGCATTTT. Translation gives CASSLRQQGSYQPQHF. The V call is TRBV7-2, the J call TRBJ1-5, with D possibly matching TRBD1 (6 bases). V gave up 2 bases and J gave up 5 bases, with 16 bases separating them. This CDR3 is 16 amino acids long. From germline, CDR1 is SGHTA and CDR2 FQGNSA.

The CDR3 bases are TGTGCCAGCAGCCAGGTCAGGGATAATTCACCCCTCCACTTT. It encodes CASSQVRDNSPLHF. This chain joins TRBV3-1 and TRBJ1-6, with D maybe TRBD1 (5 bases). The length of the CDR3 is 14 residues. Germline assignment: CDR1 LGHDT and CDR2 YNNKEL (reference sequence). V was clipped by 3 bases and J by 5 bases, with 8 bases between them.

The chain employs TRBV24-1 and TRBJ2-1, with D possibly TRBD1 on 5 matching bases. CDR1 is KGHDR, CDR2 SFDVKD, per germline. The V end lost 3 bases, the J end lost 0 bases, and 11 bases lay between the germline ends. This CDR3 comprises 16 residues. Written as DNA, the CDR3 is TGTGCCACCAGTGATATTGACAGTGGCTCCTACAATGAGCAGTTCTTC. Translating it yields CATSDIDSGSYNEQFF.

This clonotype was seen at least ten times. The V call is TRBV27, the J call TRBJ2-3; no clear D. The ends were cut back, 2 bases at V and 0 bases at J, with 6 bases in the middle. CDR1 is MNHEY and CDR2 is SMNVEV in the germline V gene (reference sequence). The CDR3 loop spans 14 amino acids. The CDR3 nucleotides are TGTGCCAGCAGTTTACTCGGTAGCACAGATACGCAGTATTTT. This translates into CASSLLGSTDTQYF.

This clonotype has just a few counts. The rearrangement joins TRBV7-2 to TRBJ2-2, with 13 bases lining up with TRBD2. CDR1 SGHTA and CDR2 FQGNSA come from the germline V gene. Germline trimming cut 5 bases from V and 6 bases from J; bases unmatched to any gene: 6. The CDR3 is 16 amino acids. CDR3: CASSLVGLAGAGELFF. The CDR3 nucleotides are TGTGCCAGCAGCCTAGTAGGACTAGCGGGAGCCGGGGAGCTGTTTTTT.

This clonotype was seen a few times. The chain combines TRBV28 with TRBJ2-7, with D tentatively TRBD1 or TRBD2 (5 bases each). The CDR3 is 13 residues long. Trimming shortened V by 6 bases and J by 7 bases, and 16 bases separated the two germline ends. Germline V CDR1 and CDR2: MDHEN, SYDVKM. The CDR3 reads CASRPGGWGEQYF. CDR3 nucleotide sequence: TGTGCCAGCAGACCTGGGGGTTGGGGGGAGCAGTACTTC.

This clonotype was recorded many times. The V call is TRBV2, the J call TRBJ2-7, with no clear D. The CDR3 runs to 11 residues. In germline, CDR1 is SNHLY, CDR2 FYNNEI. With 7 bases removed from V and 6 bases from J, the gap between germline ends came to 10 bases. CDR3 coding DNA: TGTGCCAGCAATGGGTTTGGCGAGCAGTACTTC. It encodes CASNGFGEQYF.

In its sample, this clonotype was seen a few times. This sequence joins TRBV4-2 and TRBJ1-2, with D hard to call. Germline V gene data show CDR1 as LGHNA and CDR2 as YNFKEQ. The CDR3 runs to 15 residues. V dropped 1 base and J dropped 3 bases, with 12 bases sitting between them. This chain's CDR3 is CASSQGKRTHYGYTF. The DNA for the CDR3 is TGTGCCAGCAGCCAAGGGAAGAGGACTCACTATGGCTACACCTTC.

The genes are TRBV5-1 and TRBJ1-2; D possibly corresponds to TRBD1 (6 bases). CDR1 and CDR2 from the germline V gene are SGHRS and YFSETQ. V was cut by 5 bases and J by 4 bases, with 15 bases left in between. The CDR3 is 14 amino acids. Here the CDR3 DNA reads TGCGCCAGCAGACCCGGGGGGGCCGGCTATGGCTACACCTTC. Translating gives CASRPGGAGYGYTF.

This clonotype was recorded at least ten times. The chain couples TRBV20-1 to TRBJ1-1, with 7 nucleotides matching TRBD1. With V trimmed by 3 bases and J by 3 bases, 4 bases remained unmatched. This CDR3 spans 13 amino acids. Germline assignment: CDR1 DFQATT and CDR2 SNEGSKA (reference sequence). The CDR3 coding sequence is TGCAGTGCTAGGAGACAGGGCGACACTGAAGCTTTCTTT. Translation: CSARRQGDTEAFF.

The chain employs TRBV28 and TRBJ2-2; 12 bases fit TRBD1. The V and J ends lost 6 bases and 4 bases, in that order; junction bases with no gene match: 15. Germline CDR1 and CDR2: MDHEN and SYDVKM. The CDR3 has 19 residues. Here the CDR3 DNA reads TGTGCCAGCAGCAAAAGGGACAGGGGGCTATCGTTAATCACCGGGGAGCTGTTTTTT. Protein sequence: CASSKRDRGLSLITGELFF.

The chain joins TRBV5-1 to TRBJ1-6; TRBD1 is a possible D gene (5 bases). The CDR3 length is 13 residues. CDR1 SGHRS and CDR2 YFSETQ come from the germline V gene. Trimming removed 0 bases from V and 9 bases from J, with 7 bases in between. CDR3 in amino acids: CASSLEQGSPLHF. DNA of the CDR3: TGCGCCAGCAGCTTGGAGCAGGGTTCACCCCTCCACTTT.

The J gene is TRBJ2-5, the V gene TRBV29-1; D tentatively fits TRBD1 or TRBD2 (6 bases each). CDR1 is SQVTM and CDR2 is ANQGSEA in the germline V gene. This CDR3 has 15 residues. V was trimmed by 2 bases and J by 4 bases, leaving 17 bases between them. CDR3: CSVERNGGGRETQYF. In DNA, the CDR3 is TGCAGCGTTGAAAGGAACGGAGGGGGAAGAGAGACCCAGTACTTC.

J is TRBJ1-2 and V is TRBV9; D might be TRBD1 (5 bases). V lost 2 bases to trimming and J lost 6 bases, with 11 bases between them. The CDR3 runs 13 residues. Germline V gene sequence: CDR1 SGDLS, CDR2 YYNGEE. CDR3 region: CASSVNEGNGYTF. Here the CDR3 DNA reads TGTGCCAGCAGCGTCAACGAGGGGAATGGCTACACCTTC.

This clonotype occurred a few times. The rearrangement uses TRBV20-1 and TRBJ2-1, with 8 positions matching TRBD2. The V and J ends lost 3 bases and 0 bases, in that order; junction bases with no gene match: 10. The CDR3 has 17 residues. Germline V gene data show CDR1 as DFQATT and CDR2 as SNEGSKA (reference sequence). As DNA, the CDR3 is TGCAGTGCTAGCACTAGCGGAGAATATAGCTCCTACAATGAGCAGTTCTTC. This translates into CSASTSGEYSSYNEQFF.

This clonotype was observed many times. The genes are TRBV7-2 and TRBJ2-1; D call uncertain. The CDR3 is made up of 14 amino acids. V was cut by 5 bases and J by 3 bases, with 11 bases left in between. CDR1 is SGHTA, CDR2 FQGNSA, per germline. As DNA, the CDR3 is TGTGCCAGCAGCCCGAGACCCAACTACAATGAGCAGTTCTTC. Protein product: CASSPRPNYNEQFF.

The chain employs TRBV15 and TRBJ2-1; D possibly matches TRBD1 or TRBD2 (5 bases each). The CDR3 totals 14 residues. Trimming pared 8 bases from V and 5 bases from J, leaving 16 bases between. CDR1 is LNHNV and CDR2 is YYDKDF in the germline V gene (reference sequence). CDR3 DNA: TGTGCCACCGCCGGGACCGGTCAGGACAATGAGCAGTTCTTC. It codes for CATAGTGQDNEQFF.

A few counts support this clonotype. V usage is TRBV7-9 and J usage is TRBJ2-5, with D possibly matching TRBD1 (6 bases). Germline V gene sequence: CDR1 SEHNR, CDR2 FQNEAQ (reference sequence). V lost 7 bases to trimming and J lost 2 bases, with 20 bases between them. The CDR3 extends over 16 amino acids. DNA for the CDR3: TGTGCCAGCACAGATAGGAACAGGGACCCGCAAGAGACCCAGTACTTC. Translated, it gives CASTDRNRDPQETQYF.